Listed below are T cell receptor beta chains from one sample, sequenced in a study of identical twins. TCRdb reprocessed the 5' RACE reads with MiXCR, giving one entry per CDR3 protein. Among some 320,000 distinct CDR3 sequences listed, 10% to 15% were seen once. The sample also formed part of further work on yellow fever vaccine responses in identical twins.

Sequencing was carried out using CD8+ T cells sorted from blood. These receptors all come from a woman aged 18-35 years in good health. The CDR3 runs from the conserved cysteine through the conserved F or W. The D gene is left open where the match is weak. Clone sizes are given selectively: once, few, many, or a class where the clone is expanded.

cdr3_nt	cdr3_aa	clone_size	d_call	v_call	j_call
TGTGCCAGCAGTTTTGGGGGCCTGAACACTGAAGCTTTCTTT	CASSFGGLNTEAFF	many	.	TRBV12-3/TRBV12-4	TRBJ1-1
TGCGCCAGCAGCCCCCCGGGGGGCGCGGAGACCCAGTACTTC	CASSPPGGAETQYF	.	.	TRBV5-1	TRBJ2-5
TGTGCCAGCAGTTGGGGAGACTTGGGAAGGCGTGAGCAGTTCTTC	CASSWGDLGRREQFF	.	.	TRBV28	TRBJ2-1
TGTGCCAGCAGTCCCGACAAAGGGGGCTTTGGGACAGGGTCAGATACGCAGTATTTT	CASSPDKGGFGTGSDTQYF	few	TRBD1	TRBV27	TRBJ2-3
TGTGCCAGCAGCCAAATGAGTTCCAATGAGCAGTTCTTC	CASSQMSSNEQFF	many	.	TRBV14	TRBJ2-1
TGTGCCAGCAGCTCCCTACCTCTGCTGAGGGGGGTAGACACAGATACGCAGTATTTT	CASSSLPLLRGVDTDTQYF	many	.	TRBV27	TRBJ2-3
TGTGCCACCTTCCGGGCTGGGAGCACAGATACGCAGTATTTT	CATFRAGSTDTQYF	few	.	TRBV28	TRBJ2-3
TGTGCCAGCAAATCCCCAGATACGCAGTATTTT	CASKSPDTQYF	few	.	TRBV2	TRBJ2-3
TGTGCCAGCACCCTCGACAGGGAGGATGAAAAACTGTTTTTT	CASTLDREDEKLFF	.	TRBD1	TRBV28	TRBJ1-4
TGTGCCAGCAGTTGGGACATAAGTAACACTGAAGCTTTCTTT	CASSWDISNTEAFF	few	.	TRBV28	TRBJ1-1
TGTGCCAGCAGCTTAGCAGAGAGCAACACTGAAGCTTTCTTT	CASSLAESNTEAFF	few	.	TRBV11-1	TRBJ1-1
TGTGCCACCAGTCTTACTGACACCGGGGAGCTGTTTTTT	CATSLTDTGELFF	few	.	TRBV24-1	TRBJ2-2
TGTGCCAGCAGCTTAGCGATTGGCCGGCAAGAGACCCAGTACTTC	CASSLAIGRQETQYF	.	.	TRBV7-9	TRBJ2-5
TGTGCCACCCATCCCACCGGGGGGGAAGCTTTCTTT	CATHPTGGEAFF	.	.	TRBV7-9	TRBJ1-1
TGCGCCACCAAAAGGACAGCGTCGAGGGGCTACACCTTC	CATKRTASRGYTF	medium-sized	.	TRBV10-2	TRBJ1-2
TGTGCCAGCAGTGACACCGGGTTCGGAGAGCAGTACTTC	CASSDTGFGEQYF	many	.	TRBV25-1	TRBJ2-7
TGCGCCAGCAGCTTTAATACCTATGGCTACACCTTC	CASSFNTYGYTF	many	.	TRBV5-1	TRBJ1-2
TGTGCCAGCAGTTTGGTAGTTTACAATGAGCAGTTCTTC	CASSLVVYNEQFF	many	.	TRBV27	TRBJ2-1
TGTGCCAGCACCCGATATGCAGGTGTCTACAATGAGCAGTTCTTC	CASTRYAGVYNEQFF	.	.	TRBV12-3/TRBV12-4	TRBJ2-1
TGCAGCGTTGAACAGGGCAATGAGCAGTTCTTC	CSVEQGNEQFF	few	.	TRBV29-1	TRBJ2-1
TGTGCCAGCAGCTCAACAGGGGGAATCTCAGATACGCAGTATTTT	CASSSTGGISDTQYF	.	TRBD1	TRBV7-3	TRBJ2-3
TGTGCCAGCAGCCCAGTAGGTGCGACGGTGAACACTGAAGCTTTCTTT	CASSPVGATVNTEAFF	.	.	TRBV7-9	TRBJ1-1
TGTGCCAGCAGTCCCAACCCACTAGCGTTTGGAGCAGATACGCAGTATTTT	CASSPNPLAFGADTQYF	few	TRBD2	TRBV27	TRBJ2-3
TGTGCCAGCAGCCCTCAGGGGAGGTCCTACGAGCAGTACTTC	CASSPQGRSYEQYF	.	.	TRBV7-9	TRBJ2-7
TGTGCCACCAGTGATTTGGACACCGGGGAGCTGTTTTTT	CATSDLDTGELFF	.	.	TRBV24-1	TRBJ2-2
TGCGCCAGCAGCCAGGGACAGGGATCCTATGGCTACACCTTC	CASSQGQGSYGYTF	.	TRBD1	TRBV4-1	TRBJ1-2
TGTGCCAGCAGCTTGTTACCGGACAGGGTCTACGAGCAGTACTTC	CASSLLPDRVYEQYF	.	TRBD1	TRBV7-2	TRBJ2-7
TGTGCCAGTCGATTGGGGGAGACCCAGTACTTC	CASRLGETQYF	few	.	TRBV28	TRBJ2-5
TGTGCCACCAGCGAGAGGGGACTGTCTCATGAGCAGTTCTTC	CATSERGLSHEQFF	many	.	TRBV15	TRBJ2-1
TGCAGTGCTAGAGATTTGGAGCAGGCCACAGATACGCAGTATTTT	CSARDLEQATDTQYF	few	.	TRBV20-1	TRBJ2-3
TGTGCCAGCAGTTTTATACAGTTGGACATTCAGTACTTC	CASSFIQLDIQYF	few	.	TRBV28	TRBJ2-4
TGTGCCAGCAGTTTATCCCCAGGGAGGTTGGGGTTCTTC	CASSLSPGRLGFF	.	.	TRBV27	TRBJ2-1
TGTGCCAGCAGCTACCCTATGATCCGGGGGGACACAGATACGCAGTATTTT	CASSYPMIRGDTDTQYF	.	TRBD2	TRBV11-2	TRBJ2-3
TGTGCCAGCGGCCGACACAATGAGCAGTTCTTC	CASGRHNEQFF	few	.	TRBV7-9	TRBJ2-1
TGTGCCACCAGCCTATCCCCGTGGGGCAGGGGATTCCGTGGGGCCAACGTCCTGACTTTC	CATSLSPWGRGFRGANVLTF	.	.	TRBV7-9	TRBJ2-6
TGTGCCAGCAGCTCTAGGACCGAATACAATGAGCAGTTCTTC	CASSSRTEYNEQFF	few	.	TRBV7-9	TRBJ2-1
TGTGCCAGCAGCTTCCCCTTGCGGGAGTCACACATTCAGTACTTC	CASSFPLRESHIQYF	.	TRBD2	TRBV7-9	TRBJ2-4
TGTGCCACCAGCAGAGGTTGGGACAGGGATTTATGGCATGAGCAGTTCTTC	CATSRGWDRDLWHEQFF	few	TRBD1	TRBV15	TRBJ2-1
TGTGCCAGCGGCCAACCTTGGGGCACAGATACGCAGTATTTT	CASGQPWGTDTQYF	once	.	TRBV6-1	TRBJ2-3
TGTGCCAGCAGTCTTGGGACAGGGTGGGATTCACCCCTCCACTTT	CASSLGTGWDSPLHF	few	TRBD1	TRBV12-3/TRBV12-4	TRBJ1-6
TGCGCCAGCAGCTTTTGGCCAGGGGACAGAGGTAGCACTGAAGCTTTCTTT	CASSFWPGDRGSTEAFF	few	TRBD1	TRBV5-1	TRBJ1-1
TGTGCCAGCAGCATAACAGGAGGTCAGGGGGCGTCCGGGGAGCTGTTTTTT	CASSITGGQGASGELFF	many	TRBD1	TRBV11-2	TRBJ2-2
TGTGCCAGCAGTTTGGACGCAGGCCCCTACGAGCAGTACTTC	CASSLDAGPYEQYF	few	.	TRBV28	TRBJ2-7
TGTGCCAGCAGTTTCACTGACAGGCAAGAGACCCAGTACTTC	CASSFTDRQETQYF	.	.	TRBV28	TRBJ2-5
TGCAGTGCTAGTAGGCAGGGAGGGGCTCTTAATGAGCAGTTCTTC	CSASRQGGALNEQFF	few	TRBD2	TRBV20-1	TRBJ2-1
TGTGCCAGCAGTTCGGGGGGGGGAAGCAATCAGCCCCAGCATTTT	CASSSGGGSNQPQHF	.	.	TRBV12-3/TRBV12-4	TRBJ1-5
TGTGCCAGCAGTGACTCGGTATCGGGTGCAGACTACGAGCAGTACTTC	CASSDSVSGADYEQYF	once	.	TRBV2	TRBJ2-7
TGCGCCAGCAGCCCACTCGGGACAGGGGGCGTCGAGCAGTACTTC	CASSPLGTGGVEQYF	many	TRBD1	TRBV4-1	TRBJ2-7
TGTGCCAGCAGCGATTTACTAGCGGGGTTATACGTGCAGTTCTTC	CASSDLLAGLYVQFF	few	TRBD2	TRBV7-2	TRBJ2-1
TGCAGTGCCCCCCGAGGGAACACTGAAGCTTTCTTT	CSAPRGNTEAFF	few	.	TRBV20-1	TRBJ1-1
TGCGCCAGCAGCAAGAGCGGGAACTACAATGAGCAGTTCTTC	CASSKSGNYNEQFF	.	TRBD2	TRBV5-1	TRBJ2-1
TGCAGTGCTAGAGATACCCCAGGACAGGGGGGCAATCAGCCCCAGCATTTT	CSARDTPGQGGNQPQHF	.	TRBD1	TRBV20-1	TRBJ1-5
TGTGCCAGCAGCGGGAGTCCATATGAGCAGTTCTTC	CASSGSPYEQFF	few	.	TRBV14	TRBJ2-1
TGTGCCAGCAGCCCCTCAGGCTTAGTAGACTACGAGCAGTACTTC	CASSPSGLVDYEQYF	.	.	TRBV9	TRBJ2-7
TGTGCCAGCAGGGGGGGGGAGGAAACAGATACGCAGTATTTT	CASRGGEETDTQYF	.	TRBD2	TRBV6-1	TRBJ2-3
TGTGCCAGCAGCCTCTACACACTACTAGCGGGAGATGAAGGAGATACGCAGTATTTT	CASSLYTLLAGDEGDTQYF	many	TRBD2	TRBV7-8	TRBJ2-3
TGTGCCCTTATGGATGACTACCAAGAGACCCAGTACTTC	CALMDDYQETQYF	.	.	TRBV6-1	TRBJ2-5
TGTGCCAGCAGCGCGGGGACAGGAAACAATGAGCAGTTCTTC	CASSAGTGNNEQFF	.	TRBD1	TRBV5-6	TRBJ2-1
TGTGCCAGCTGTCCCCTTAAAGGGGTAGCGGGGGGCCAAGAGACCCAGTACTTC	CASCPLKGVAGGQETQYF	.	TRBD2	TRBV12-3/TRBV12-4	TRBJ2-5
TGTGCCAGCCGCAAAGGGGGCGCAGATACGCAGTATTTT	CASRKGGADTQYF	few	TRBD1	TRBV28	TRBJ2-3